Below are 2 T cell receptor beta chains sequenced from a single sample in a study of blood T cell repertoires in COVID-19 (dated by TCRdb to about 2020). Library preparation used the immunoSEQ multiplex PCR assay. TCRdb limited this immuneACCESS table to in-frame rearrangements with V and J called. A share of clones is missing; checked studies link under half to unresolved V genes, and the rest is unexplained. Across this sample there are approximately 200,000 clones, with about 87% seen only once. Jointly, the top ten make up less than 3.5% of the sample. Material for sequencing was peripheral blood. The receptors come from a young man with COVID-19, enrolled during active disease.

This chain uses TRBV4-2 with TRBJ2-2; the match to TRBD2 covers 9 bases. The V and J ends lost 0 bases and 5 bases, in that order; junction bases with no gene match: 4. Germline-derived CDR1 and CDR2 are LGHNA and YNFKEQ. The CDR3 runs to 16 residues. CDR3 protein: CASSQEGLAGTGELFF. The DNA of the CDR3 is TGTGCCAGCAGCCAAGAGGGACTAGCTGGGACCGGGGAGCTGTTTTTT.

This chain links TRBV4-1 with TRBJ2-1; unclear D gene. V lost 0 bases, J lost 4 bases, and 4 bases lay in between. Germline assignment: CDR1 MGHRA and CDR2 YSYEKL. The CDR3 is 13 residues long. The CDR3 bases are TGCGCCAGCAGCCAAGAACGGTACAATGAGCAGTTCTTC. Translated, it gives CASSQERYNEQFF.